This T cell receptor beta chain was identified in a study of graft-versus-host responses after intestinal transplantation (dated by TCRdb to the early 2020s). For the study in its entirety: The transplants that recipients got were multivisceral, liver-intestinal, or isolated intestinal. After intestinal transplantation, graft-versus-host and host-versus-graft alloreactive T cell clones in the graft, circulation and bone marrow were tracked using bulk TCR-beta CDR3 sequencing. Rather than being sequenced by the commercial service, samples from a few later patients were sequenced in-house on an Illumina MiSeq and processed with MiXCR. Alloreactive clones were identified by sequencing pre-transplant mixed lymphocyte reaction products and comparing these products with unstimulated pre-transplant donor and recipient T cells. Donor T cell macrochimerism was defined as a peak of at least 4% donor T cells among recipient peripheral blood mononuclear cells. All recipients received anti-thymocyte globulin induction followed by maintenance tacrolimus and steroids for approximately 3 years. The cohort enrolled around 23 intestinal transplant recipients including one retransplant, and 3 patients lacking pretransplant specimens were excluded. Summary of the overall study and its limitations: GvH clones were detected in recipient bone marrow, and some of these GvH clones were observed earlier in ileal mucosa or blood, consistent with an intestinal mucosal origin. The relatively low number and heterogeneity of intestinal transplant patients limited the conclusions. Early after transplant, peak levels of circulating GvH clones were found to be associated with declines in HvG clones. Patients with donor T cell macrochimerism had high GvH to HvG T cell clonal ratios in their allografts.

The library was generated by the immunoSEQ multiplex PCR assay. For most patients, high-throughput TCR-beta CDR3 sequencing of genomic DNA was performed by Adaptive Biotechnologies. Per the authors' processing: TCR sequencing data were retrieved from Adaptive's ImmunoSEQ software for 15 to 20 patients, whereas a few other patients were processed with MiXCR and VDJtools. CDR3 nucleotide sequences shared between donor and recipient were removed because the origin of such sequences could not be assigned. To count as alloreactive, a clone needed at least 2-fold expansion over unstimulated cells and a minimum CFSE-low frequency of 0.002% (template counts) or 0.001% (read counts). Mappable clones were those detected in sequenced pre-transplant spleen, lymph node, or MLR CFSE-low populations of the donor or recipient. Cumulative frequency of alloreactive clones was calculated as a percentage of all sequences weighted by copy number. TCRdb took over this immuneACCESS table, retaining in-frame rearrangements with V and J assigned. Such tables are incomplete; in checked studies, under half of the missing clones stem from an unresolved V gene, and the remainder is unexplained. V and J calls plus clone size are reproduced from that table; the DNA served to infer D and trimming. The sample contains around 25,000 clones, over 65% of them found a single time. The ten largest clones take up more than 0.95% of the sample.

Blood samples were collected up to 4 times in the first month after transplant and then at least monthly when available. To note about this clone: What antigen it recognizes has not been identified. Base qualities were left out, and no much larger clone turns up one base away.

At the junction V is shortened by 5 bases and J by 2 bases, with 13 bases in between. The CDR3 has 14 amino acids, counting the end cysteine and phenylalanine. The only DNA kept is the CDR3, 42 bases in frame from the first base. As encoded in the germline V gene (reference sequence), CDR1 is MNHNY while CDR2 is SVGAGI. The receptor was derived from a human patient who received an intestinal transplant, so some T cells may come from the graft donor. Material: PBMCs, obtained 27 to 29 days after intestinal transplant. The chain uses TRBV6-6 and TRBJ2-7, with the D gene not clear enough to name. The DNA sequence reads TGTGCCAGCAGTCTATTAAGCCCGCCCTACGAGCAGTACTTC. This yields the protein CASSLLSPPYEQYF.